Listed below are T cell receptor beta chains from one sample, sequenced in a study of blood T cell repertoires in COVID-19. The protocol was immunoSEQ multiplex PCR, while the TCRdb copy is restricted to in-frame clones and leaves out a portion. Seen here are about 230,000 clones, 83% observed once, and the top ten hold roughly 1.3%. Sequenced sample: peripheral blood. The origin of the receptors is a young woman with COVID-19, enrolled during active disease. CDR3s include the opening cysteine and the closing phenylalanine or tryptophan. A D gene is named only where the DNA matches it firmly. Rows give clone size only sometimes, using once, few, many, or a class for an expanded clone.

d_call,cdr3_length,clone_size,v_call,j_call,cdr3_nt,cdr3_aa
TRBD1,15,.,TRBV7-2,TRBJ2-3,TGTGCCAGCAGCGTGGACAGGGGGCGCCCAGATACGCAGTATTTT,CASSVDRGRPDTQYF
TRBD2,15,once,TRBV5-4,TRBJ2-7,TGTGCCAGCAGTCCCGGGGCTAGCGGCAGTTACGAGCAGTACTTC,CASSPGASGSYEQYF
TRBD1,17,.,TRBV28,TRBJ1-2,TGTGCCAGCAGTTTATCGGGACAGGGAAGAGGTAACTATGGCTACACCTTC,CASSLSGQGRGNYGYTF
TRBD2,15,.,TRBV9,TRBJ2-7,TGTGCCAGCAGCGTAGATGGCGGGAGACCCTACGAGCAGTACTTC,CASSVDGGRPYEQYF
TRBD1,13,.,TRBV11-1,TRBJ2-7,TGTGCCAGCAGCTTAACAGGGGAAGGGGAGCAGTACTTC,CASSLTGEGEQYF
.,14,.,TRBV5-6,TRBJ1-2,TGTGCCAGCAGCCCTAATTGGGGGCTGGGGGGCTACACCTTC,CASSPNWGLGGYTF
.,14,.,TRBV6-5,TRBJ1-6,TGTGCCAGCAGTAGACAGAAGATTAATTCACCCCTCCACTTT,CASSRQKINSPLHF
.,14,few,TRBV7-6,TRBJ1-1,TGTGCCAGCAGCTTAGGTCAGTCAGGCACTGAAGCTTTCTTT,CASSLGQSGTEAFF
TRBD2,21,once,TRBV9,TRBJ2-1,TGTGCCAGCAGCCCTAGACACCCGGGACTAGCGGGAGTCCCCTCCTACAATGAGCAGTTCTTC,CASSPRHPGLAGVPSYNEQFF
TRBD2,15,.,TRBV4-3,TRBJ2-7,TGCGCCAGCAGCCTTAGACTAGCGGGAAGCTACGAGCAGTACTTC,CASSLRLAGSYEQYF